These T cell receptor beta chains were read from a single sample in a study of regulatory T cells in long-lasting Graves disease. TCRdb passed the multiplex PCR reads through MiXCR, listing each CDR3 protein once. The data contain 350,000 to 500,000 distinct CDR3 sequences, about a sixth of them singletons. The same sample was also studied in work on T cells in Graves' hyperthyroidism and ophthalmopathy.

The sequences come from peripheral blood mononuclear cells (PBMCs), collected at new diagnosis, from a patient treated with antithyroid drugs. Receptors were obtained from a woman younger than 45 with Graves disease. Both conserved end residues are part of each CDR3. A D gene is named only where the DNA matches it firmly. The listing skips clone size in some rows; elsewhere it reads once, few, many or a size class.

clone_size j_call v_call d_call cdr3_nt cdr3_aa
. TRBJ1-2 TRBV27 . TGTGCCAGCGGGGGCGGAAGCTATGGCTACACCTTC CASGGGSYGYTF
many TRBJ1-1 TRBV6-5 . TGTGCCAGCAGTTCCCCGGGCCCTGAAGCTTTCTTT CASSSPGPEAFF
. TRBJ2-2 TRBV28 . . CASSYYQGLEGKNIQYFGAGELFF
. TRBJ2-7 TRBV29-1 . TGCAGCGCCCTGAGGCAGGGGATCTACGAGCAGTACTTC CSALRQGIYEQYF
few TRBJ2-1 TRBV4-2 TRBD2 TGTGCCAGCAGCCAAGACGCTCAATGGGAGGGAGGGCAGTTCTTC CASSQDAQWEGGQFF
. TRBJ2-1 TRBV5-6 . TGTGCCAGCAGCTTGGCATGGGGGAATGAGCAGTTCTTC CASSLAWGNEQFF
few TRBJ2-5 TRBV6-5 . TGTGCCAGCAGTTTGGCATTGGGTGGGGGAGAGACCCAGTACTTC CASSLALGGGETQYF
. TRBJ2-7 TRBV5-1 . TGCGCCAGCAGCAGGGCCATCTCCTACGAGCAGTACTTC CASSRAISYEQYF
few TRBJ2-2 TRBV27 . TGTGCCAGCAGTTTAGTCCGCCGGACACCGAACACCGGGGAGCTGTTTTTT CASSLVRRTPNTGELFF
many TRBJ2-7 TRBV28 . TGTGCCAGCAGTCCAATAGAGGGGCCCAACGAGCAGTACTTC CASSPIEGPNEQYF